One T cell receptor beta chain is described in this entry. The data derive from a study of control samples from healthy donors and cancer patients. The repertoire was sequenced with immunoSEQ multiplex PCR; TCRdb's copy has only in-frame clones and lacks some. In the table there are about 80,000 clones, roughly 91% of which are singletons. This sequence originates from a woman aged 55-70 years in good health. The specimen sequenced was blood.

CDR3 residues: CATSDDSRGNQPQHF. The CDR3 DNA follows: TGTGCCACCAGTGATGATTCCAGGGGCAATCAGCCCCAGCATTTT. The chain combines TRBV24-1 with TRBJ1-5; possibly TRBD1 for D (5 bases). Germline V gene sequence: CDR1 KGHDR, CDR2 SFDVKD. This CDR3 has 15 residues. Trimming left V 3 bases short and J 2 bases short, with 10 bases between.